The rows below give T cell receptor beta chains drawn from one sample of a study of T cells of healthy individuals. From the 5' RACE reads, TCRdb called clonotypes with MiXCR, one entry per CDR3 protein. This sample carries tens of thousands of distinct CDR3 sequences, roughly 16% of them seen once, and the ten largest clones take around 4.7%. The receptors were sampled from a human donor in good health. Both conserved end residues are part of each CDR3. Each record gives: J gene, V gene, D gene, CDR3 length, clone size, CDR3 protein, CDR3 DNA. D genes are given only for firm matches. Clone size, where shown, is once, few, many, or a class for clones that have expanded.

TRBJ2-5 | TRBV21-1 | - | 17 | - | CASSKNPGQGMKETQYF | TGTGCCAGCAGCAAAAATCCGGGACAGGGGATGAAAGAGACCCAGTACTTC
TRBJ1-5 | TRBV6-2/TRBV6-3 | - | 14 | many | CASSPGQIGQPQHF | TGTGCCAGCAGTCCCGGACAGATTGGTCAGCCCCAGCATTTT
TRBJ2-4 | TRBV3-1 | - | 18 | few | CASSQDVPEVLAKNIQYF | TGTGCCAGCAGCCAAGATGTGCCGGAGGTGCTAGCCAAAAACATTCAGTACTTC
TRBJ1-1 | TRBV27 | TRBD1 | 19 | many | CASSSHTILPGQSNTEAFF | TGTGCCAGCAGTTCCCATACCATCTTACCGGGACAGTCTAACACTGAAGCTTTCTTT
TRBJ2-1 | TRBV4-1 | - | 18 | - | CASSQSPPGQATYNEQFF | TGCGCCAGCAGCCAATCCCCCCCAGGGCAGGCTACCTACAATGAGCAGTTCTTC
TRBJ1-2 | TRBV3-1 | - | 12 | - | CASSQGEGVYTF | TGTGCCAGCAGCCAAGGTGAAGGGGTCTACACCTTC
TRBJ1-1 | TRBV4-1 | - | 13 | - | CASSQYNRAEAFF | TGCGCCAGCAGCCAATATAACCGCGCTGAAGCTTTCTTT
TRBJ2-7 | TRBV5-1 | TRBD1 | 14 | many | CASSPDREGYEQYF | TGCGCCAGCAGCCCGGACAGGGAAGGGTACGAGCAGTACTTC
TRBJ2-1 | TRBV7-8 | - | 15 | many | CASSPELGTYNEQFF | TGTGCCAGCAGCCCCGAACTAGGGACCTACAATGAGCAGTTCTTC
TRBJ2-3 | TRBV6-6 | - | 15 | many | CASSYGSQRADTQYF | TGTGCCAGCAGTTACGGTTCCCAACGGGCAGATACGCAGTATTTT
TRBJ2-4 | TRBV19 | - | 15 | - | CASSAPDLAKNIQYF | TGTGCCAGTAGTGCCCCCGATCTAGCCAAAAACATTCAGTACTTC
TRBJ2-7 | TRBV29-1 | - | 13 | many | CSVGREQGTEQYF | TGCAGCGTTGGGAGGGAACAGGGCACCGAGCAGTACTTC
TRBJ1-4 | TRBV25-1 | TRBD1 | 13 | - | CASRDRVYEKLFF | TGTGCCAGCAGAGACAGGGTGTATGAAAAACTGTTTTTT
TRBJ1-1 | TRBV20-1 | - | 16 | - | CSARVGRGRWNTEAFF | TGCAGTGCTAGAGTTGGCAGGGGCAGGTGGAACACTGAAGCTTTCTTT
TRBJ1-2 | TRBV20-1 | - | 13 | - | CSARVGESYGYTF | TGCAGTGCTAGAGTAGGCGAGAGCTATGGCTACACCTTC